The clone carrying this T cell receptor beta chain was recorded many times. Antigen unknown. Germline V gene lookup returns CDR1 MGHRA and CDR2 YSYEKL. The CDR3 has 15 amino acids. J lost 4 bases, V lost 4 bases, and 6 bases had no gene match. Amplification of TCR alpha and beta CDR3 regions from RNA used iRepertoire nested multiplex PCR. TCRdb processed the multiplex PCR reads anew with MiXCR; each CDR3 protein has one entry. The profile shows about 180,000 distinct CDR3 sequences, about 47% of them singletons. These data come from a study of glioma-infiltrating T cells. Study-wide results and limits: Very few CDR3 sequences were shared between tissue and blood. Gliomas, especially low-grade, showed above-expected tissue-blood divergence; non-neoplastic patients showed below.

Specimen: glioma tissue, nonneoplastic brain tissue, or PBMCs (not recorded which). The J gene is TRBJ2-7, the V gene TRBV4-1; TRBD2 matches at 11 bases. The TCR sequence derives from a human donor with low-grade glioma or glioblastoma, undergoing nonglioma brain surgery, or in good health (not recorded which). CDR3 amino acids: CASSPIAGGWYEQYF. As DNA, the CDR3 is TGCGCCAGCAGCCCGATAGCGGGAGGGTGGTACGAGCAGTACTTC.